A single T cell receptor (beta chain) is shown here with its context. The antigen it binds to is not known. Base qualities are not recorded, but no much larger clone differs from it by a single base. This specimen comes from a study of shared clonotypes between healthy human individuals (dated by TCRdb to the early 2020s). In terms of the full investigation: The cohort comprised a couple of women and a few men aged 18 to 49 years. Each donor's leukapheresis produced roughly between about 0.8 and 10 billion PBMCs. For each donor, CD4 naive and CD4 memory were each run on three plates, CD8 naive on two plates, and CD8 memory on one plate. Libraries were prepared and TCR repertoires were sequenced by different laboratories using diverse techniques, in order to increase sequencing depth and limit assay-specific biases. To estimate repertoire size and how much clonotypes are shared between individuals, the study performed deep sequencing of blood TCR repertoires from a handful of healthy adults.

Summary of the overall study and its limitations: Naive subsets generally had larger estimated clonotype richness than memory subsets. Clonotypes shared by all four sorted-subset donors showed higher generation probabilities than non-shared clonotypes. The small number of donors limited the genetic and exposure-history diversity represented. Sampling was restricted to blood, and TCR repertoires in tissue are likely to differ from TCR repertoires in blood. Pairwise subsampling indicated that sequencing depth was expected to affect the degree of clonotype sharing among donors. Incomplete sequencing was indicated by rarefaction of sorted-subset datasets, despite the large sequencing depth. When four donors were compared, the shared fraction of clonotypes was about 5% for naive CD4, roughly 3.4% for naive CD8, more than 2% for memory CD4, and under 0.5% for memory CD8.

Taken from the germline V gene (reference sequence), the CDR1 and CDR2 loops are MNHEY and SMNVEV. Here V drops 5 bases and J drops 2 bases, and the junction holds 10 bases not matched to any gene. The CDR3 runs 17 amino acids, cysteine and phenylalanine included. CDR3 DNA is the only sequence kept; it has 51 bases, read in frame from the first base. Using the deep immunoSEQ assay, TCR CDR3 regions were amplified from genomic DNA by multiplex PCR. Extracted genomic DNA from each cell subset was distributed evenly across all wells of several immunoSEQ 96-well plates, and each plate was treated as a replicate. For sorted subsets, about 200 ng genomic DNA, equal to 30,000 or so T cell genomes, was loaded into each replicate PCR. The purified libraries were quantified using a Qubit 3.0 fluorometer, sized with a Bioanalyzer 2100, and then quantified again using the KAPA Library Quantification kit. A separate single-read 150-cycle Illumina NextSeq 550 flow cell was used to sequence each immunoSEQ 96-well plate. As for the authors' bioinformatics: Because the immunoSEQ output included only junctional sequences and no quality scores, the filtering could not be the same as the filtering used for full-length reads. Sequences were annotated with PyIR, a Python wrapper for IgBLAST v1.9, using IMGT germline references to assign V/J genes and CDR3. Reads were removed for weak V/J assignments (E-value above 1e-6), missing CDR3, stop codons, out-of-frame junctions, or ambiguous translated residues. A V3J clonotype was defined by an identical inferred V gene, J gene, and CDR3 amino acid sequence. To compute the percentage overlap between repertoires, the number of shared unique clonotypes was divided by the size of the smaller repertoire. Richness of each repertoire was evaluated using RTK rarefaction, the Chao1 estimator, and Recon v2.1 estimates of unobserved clonotypes. Generation probabilities for all TCRbeta clonotypes obtained by the gDNA method from several donors were computed using OLGA. Not all clones reach the TCRdb copy of this immuneACCESS table, which keeps in-frame sequences only. Checked studies attribute under half of the gap to unresolved V genes and leave the rest unexplained. V, J and clone size are taken as reported in that table, and D and trimming were inferred from the DNA itself. This sample is represented by 2 million to 2.5 million clones; roughly 95% of them were singletons. 0.85% to 1.2% of the sample is held by the ten biggest clonotypes.

CD8 naive samples were CD45RO-negative cells positively selected for CCR7, giving a CD45RA+CCR7+ population that excluded TemRA cells. The donors were healthy, HIV-negative adults with no recently reported acute infections or vaccinations. Every donor was a Caucasian adult living in Nashville, Tennessee, USA. Blood was collected by leukapheresis, and PBMCs were isolated by Ficoll-Histopaque density gradient centrifugation and then cryopreserved in liquid nitrogen vapor phase. Analytical flow cytometry was used to check the purity and quantity of each magnetically sorted T cell population. Each sorted fraction had its genomic DNA isolated and then quantified by UV absorbance on a Nanodrop 2000c.

The source of this sequence is a man aged 18-30 years in good health. The chain is assembled from TRBV27 and TRBJ2-3; 10 bases in between match TRBD2. The specimen was naive CD8+ T cells sorted from blood. Explained via the paper, the cell subset or site label denotes: CD45RA+CCR7+. The CDR3 region has the sequence CASSTRRTSGTTDTQYF. The nucleotides are TGTGCCAGCAGTACCAGGAGGACTAGCGGAACCACAGATACGCAGTATTTT.